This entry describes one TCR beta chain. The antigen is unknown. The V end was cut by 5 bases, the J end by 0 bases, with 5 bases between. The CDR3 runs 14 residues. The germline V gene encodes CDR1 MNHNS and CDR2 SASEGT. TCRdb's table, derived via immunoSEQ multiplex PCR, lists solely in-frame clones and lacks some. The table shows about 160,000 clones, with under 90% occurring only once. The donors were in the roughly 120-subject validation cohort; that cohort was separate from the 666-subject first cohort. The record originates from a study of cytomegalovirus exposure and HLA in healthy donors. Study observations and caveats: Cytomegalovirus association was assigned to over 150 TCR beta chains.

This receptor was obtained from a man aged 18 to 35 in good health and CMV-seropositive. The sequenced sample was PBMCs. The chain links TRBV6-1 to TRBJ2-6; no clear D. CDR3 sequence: CASSSGSGANVLTF. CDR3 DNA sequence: TGTGCCAGCAGTTCAGGCTCTGGGGCCAACGTCCTGACTTTC.